This T cell receptor beta chain derives from a study of PD-L1 blockade in urothelial cancer. In germline, CDR1 is SGHAT, CDR2 FQNNGV. The CDR3 covers 12 residues. Libraries were prepared by immunoSEQ multiplex PCR; TCRdb keeps only in-frame clonotypes and omits some of them. The profile shows about 45,000 clones, approximately 89% of them singletons. This TCR derives from a man older than 75 with urothelial cancer. The sample consisted of PBMCs, taken around atezolizumab (anti-PD-L1) treatment. The V gene is TRBV11-2, the J gene TRBJ2-5, with D uncertain. Gene TRBJ2-7 matches the end of the DNA better, so the J call may be wrong. The CDR3 nucleotides are TGTGCCAGCAGCTTAAACAGCTACGAGCAGTACTTC. As protein: CASSLNSYEQYF.